This TCR beta chain was obtained from a study of blood T cell repertoires in COVID-19. The overall study: From T cells, B-cell-depleted T cells, or PBMCs came the material, which was cDNA or gDNA.

Enrolment of Seattle patients took place during active infection, and they were followed longitudinally. This clone has a handful of counts. Clones were sequenced by immunoSEQ multiplex PCR, and TCRdb holds only the in-frame ones, with some missing. Here the sample spans 100,000 or so clones, approximately 90% being singletons. The specimen was peripheral blood. The receptor was isolated from a woman between 45 and 65 years old with COVID-19, enrolled during active disease.

DNA of the CDR3: TGTGCCAGCAGCTTACCCGGGACAGGGGTTGGCTACACCTTC. Residues: CASSLPGTGVGYTF. This sequence joins TRBV5-4 and TRBJ1-2; 10 bases line up with TRBD1. This CDR3 comprises 14 residues. Losses at the gene ends were 2 bases for V and 7 bases for J; bases not matched to a gene: 5. Germline CDR1 reads SGHNT; CDR2 reads YYREEE (reference sequence).